What follows are 29 T cell receptor beta chains derived from one specimen sequenced in a study of blood T cell repertoires in COVID-19. Libraries were prepared by immunoSEQ multiplex PCR; TCRdb keeps only in-frame clonotypes and omits some of them. The profile shows about 160,000 clones, about 92% of them singletons. Sequencing was performed on peripheral blood. These receptors all stem from a man in his sixties with active or convalescent COVID-19.

This clone occurred once. The chain links TRBV30 to TRBJ1-1; 7 bases line up with TRBD1. After removal of 5 bases from V and 2 bases from J, the junction contained 5 bases not matched to a gene. This CDR3 is built from 13 residues. Germline V lookup: CDR1 GTSNPN, CDR2 SVGIG (reference sequence). The CDR3 DNA is TGTGCCTGGCACAGGGGCCAAAACACTGAAGCTTTCTTT. Its translation is CAWHRGQNTEAFF.

As regards this clone: One end of the junction fails to match germline, which may point to a read error. DNA for the CDR3: TGTGCCAGCAGATTAGGGGTCTCAGGGTCCCCTGGAAACACCATATATTTT. This sequence encodes CASRLGVSGSPGNTIYF. The rearrangement uses TRBV7-9 and TRBJ1-3; tentatively, D is TRBD1 (5 bases). The CDR3 is 17 amino acids. Germline V gene lookup returns CDR1 SEHNR and CDR2 FQNEAQ (reference sequence).

The gene calls are TRBV2 and TRBJ1-6, with D unresolved. Germline V gives CDR1 SNHLY, CDR2 FYNNEI. This CDR3 region has 13 residues. V dropped 5 bases and J dropped 4 bases, with 6 bases sitting between them. The CDR3 protein is CASSTEYNSPLHF. The CDR3 DNA is TGTGCCAGCAGTACAGAGTATAATTCACCCCTCCACTTT.

J is TRBJ2-3 and V is TRBV27; D uncertain. The CDR3 spans 14 residues. CDR1 MNHEY and CDR2 SMNVEV come from the germline V gene (reference sequence). V gave up 5 bases and J gave up 2 bases, with 11 bases separating them. CDR3 protein: CASSLQVLTDTQYF. The DNA of the CDR3 is TGTGCCAGCAGTCTCCAGGTGCTCACAGATACGCAGTATTTT.

The chain uses TRBV10-3 and TRBJ1-1, with 10 bases fitting TRBD1. There are 15 residues in the CDR3. The V segment lost 2 bases and the J segment 1 base; nucleotides outside the gene matches: 1. CDR1 and CDR2 (germline): ENHRY, SYGVKD. The CDR3 protein is CAISERQGANTEAFF. The CDR3 DNA is TGTGCCATCAGTGAGAGACAGGGGGCGAACACTGAAGCTTTCTTT.

The chain joins TRBV18 to TRBJ2-3, with a weak D call TRBD2 (5 bases). V was pared by 3 bases and J by 5 bases, with 6 bases between. This CDR3 has 12 amino acids. Looked up from germline, CDR1 is KGHSH and CDR2 is LQKENI. As DNA, the CDR3 is TGTGCCAGCTCACCCGGGGAAGATACGCAGTATTTT. Encoded protein: CASSPGEDTQYF. Filled out from reference TRBV18 and TRBJ2-3, the complete variable domain reads NAGVMQNPRHLVRRRGQEARLRCSPMKGHSHVYWYRQLPEEGLKFMVYLQKENIIDESGMPKERFSAEFPKEGPSILRIQQVVRGDSAAYFCASSPGEDTQYFGPGTRLTVL.

The V and J genes are TRBV5-4 and TRBJ1-3; D possibly corresponds to TRBD1 (6 bases). V lost 0 bases, J lost 9 bases, and 19 bases lay in between. The CDR3 runs 16 residues. Germline values: CDR1 SGHNT, CDR2 YYREEE (reference sequence). The CDR3 sequence is CASSLGGGAVSSTIYF. CDR3 in DNA: TGTGCCAGCAGCTTGGGTGGGGGGGCGGTGAGCTCCACCATATATTTT.

The V call is TRBV2, the J call TRBJ1-6, with 7 bases lining up with TRBD1. CDR1 is SNHLY and CDR2 is FYNNEI in the germline V gene. Trimming removed 7 bases from V and 4 bases from J; junction bases left unmatched: 7. The CDR3 is made up of 15 amino acids. CDR3 amino acids: CASIRDRVYNSPLHF. The CDR3 bases are TGTGCCAGCATAAGGGACAGAGTTTATAATTCACCCCTCCACTTT.

This clone was found once. This chain uses TRBV18 with TRBJ1-1; 9 bases agree with TRBD1. J gave up 1 base and V 3 bases, and 12 bases lay outside the gene matches. This CDR3 spans 18 amino acids. Germline CDR1 and CDR2: KGHSH and LQKENI. CDR3 in amino acids: CASSPLSPGQGPNTEAFF. Written as DNA, the CDR3 is TGTGCCAGCTCACCTCTTTCCCCGGGACAGGGCCCGAACACTGAAGCTTTCTTT.

The chain carries TRBV6-1 and TRBJ2-4; D perhaps matches TRBD1 (6 bases). V shed 4 bases and J shed 0 bases, with 13 bases lying between them. The V gene's germline CDR1 is MNHNS and CDR2 SASEGT. CDR3 size: 16 residues. DNA for the CDR3: TGTGCCAGCAGTGGAGGACAGCTGAAAGCCAAAAACATTCAGTACTTC. It is translated as CASSGGQLKAKNIQYF.

The chain uses TRBV18 and TRBJ2-7; 9 positions agree with TRBD1. The CDR3 extends over 14 amino acids. Germline V lookup: CDR1 KGHSH, CDR2 LQKENI. V was clipped by 6 bases and J by 2 bases; unmatched bases: 5. The CDR3 sequence is CASSGDRAAYEQYF. The CDR3 bases are TGTGCCAGCTCGGGGGACAGGGCTGCCTACGAGCAGTACTTC.

The rearrangement uses TRBV5-6 and TRBJ2-2, with 7 bases fitting TRBD1. With V trimmed by 4 bases and J by 0 bases, 6 bases remained unmatched. The CDR3 sequence is 16 residues long. Germline V lookup: CDR1 SGHDT, CDR2 YYEEEE. Written as DNA, the CDR3 is TGTGCCAGCAGCCAACAGGGGCTAGCGAACACCGGGGAGCTGTTTTTT. This sequence encodes CASSQQGLANTGELFF.

This clone was seen only a few times. This CDR3 reads CASSVFKRDTIYF. The CDR3 region has the DNA TGTGCCAGCAGTGTGTTCAAGAGGGACACCATATATTTT. V and J are TRBV2 and TRBJ1-3; no definite D call. Germline lookup yields CDR1 SNHLY and CDR2 FYNNEI. The CDR3 contains 13 residues. V dropped 4 bases and J dropped 8 bases, with 12 bases sitting between them.

The rearrangement uses TRBV7-9 and TRBJ1-2; 12 bases match TRBD1. This CDR3 is 16 amino acids long. The germline V gene has CDR1 SEHNR and CDR2 FQNEAQ (reference sequence). J lost 7 bases, V lost 5 bases, and 11 bases had no gene match. CDR3 DNA sequence: TGTGCCAGCAGCCCGTGGGACAGGGGGCGGATGGCTGGCTACACCTTC. This translates into CASSPWDRGRMAGYTF. Drawing the rest from reference TRBV7-9 and TRBJ1-2, the complete variable domain is DTGVSQNPRHKITKRGQNVTFRCDPISEHNRLYWYRQTLGQGPEFLTYFQNEAQLEKSRLLSDRFSAERPKGSFSTLEIQRTEQGDSAMYLCASSPWDRGRMAGYTFGSGTRLTVV.

CDR3 sequence reads: CAWSSRREGLGYSGELFF. CDR3 coding DNA: TGTGCCTGGAGCTCGAGGCGGGAGGGCCTCGGCTACAGCGGGGAGCTGTTTTTT. The V call is TRBV30, the J call TRBJ2-2; 9 bases are a match to TRBD2. The CDR3 totals 18 residues. V was pared by 3 bases and J by 7 bases, with 18 bases of the junction left unmatched. CDR1 GTSNPN and CDR2 SVGIG come from the germline V gene (reference sequence).

The chain links TRBV19 to TRBJ1-1, with a tentative D call TRBD1 (5 bases). Germline CDR1 LNHDA, CDR2 SQIVND (reference sequence). Trimming removed 5 bases from V and 0 bases from J, with 13 bases in between. The CDR3 totals 15 residues. CDR3 coding DNA: TGTGCCAGTAGTTGGGGGAGGGCACTGAACACTGAAGCTTTCTTT. Translated, it gives CASSWGRALNTEAFF.

This sequence joins TRBV5-6 and TRBJ2-7; 7 nucleotides align to TRBD2. The CDR3 contains 13 residues. CDR1 and CDR2 from the germline V gene are SGHDT and YYEEEE. The junction had 6 bases not matched to a gene; V was cut back by 2 bases and J by 7 bases. As DNA, the CDR3 is TGTGCCAGCAGCTTCACCAGGGAGGGGGAGCAGTACTTC. Protein sequence: CASSFTREGEQYF. The whole variable domain, remainder taken from reference TRBV5-6 and TRBJ2-7, is DAGVTQSPTHLIKTRGQQVTLRCSPKSGHDTVSWYQQALGQGPQFIFQYYEEEERQRGNFPDRFSGHQFPNYSSELNVNALLLGDSALYLCASSFTREGEQYFGPGTRLTVT.

The DNA for the CDR3 is TGTGCCAGCAGTTTAATCGGGGGGCCGAACACTGAAGCTTTCTTT. Amino acids: CASSLIGGPNTEAFF. V is TRBV28 and J is TRBJ1-1; D perhaps matches TRBD1 (6 bases). There are 15 residues in the CDR3. Trimming shortened V by 2 bases and J by 1 base, and 11 bases separated the two germline ends. Looked up from germline, CDR1 is MDHEN and CDR2 is SYDVKM.

V is TRBV3-1 (or the pseudogene TRBV3-2) and J is TRBJ1-2, with 9 bases that match TRBD1. This CDR3 comprises 16 residues. CDR1 is LGHDT, CDR2 YNNKEL, per germline (reference sequence). Trimming removed 1 base from V and 3 bases from J; junction bases left unmatched: 6. The CDR3 region has the DNA TGTGCCAGCAGCCAAGGATGGGACAGGGAGGACTATGGCTACACCTTC. This gives the protein CASSQGWDREDYGYTF.

The chain combines TRBV5-4 with TRBJ2-2; 8 bases are a match to TRBD1. Losses at the gene ends were 2 bases for V and 6 bases for J; bases not matched to a gene: 9. In germline, CDR1 is SGHNT, CDR2 YYREEE (reference sequence). The CDR3 sequence is 16 residues long. This chain's CDR3 is CASSFQGAGGAGELFF. The CDR3 DNA is TGTGCCAGCAGCTTCCAGGGGGCTGGAGGCGCCGGGGAGCTGTTTTTT.

The chain's CDR3 is CASSLGSSGRYEQYF. CDR3 bases: TGCGCCAGCAGCTTGGGGTCTAGCGGGAGATACGAGCAGTACTTC. The gene calls are TRBV5-1 and TRBJ2-7, with TRBD2 identical over 10 bases. CDR3 length equals 15 residues. The germline V gene has CDR1 SGHRS and CDR2 YFSETQ. The junction had 4 bases not matched to a gene; V was cut back by 0 bases and J by 4 bases.

In this sample, this clone turned up once. The V and J genes are TRBV2 and TRBJ1-3; D is possibly TRBD1 (6 bases). The CDR3 consists of 15 residues. Per germline, CDR1 SNHLY and CDR2 FYNNEI. Trimming pared 5 bases from V and 3 bases from J, leaving 14 bases between. Written as DNA, the CDR3 is TGTGCCAGCAGTATCGGCAGGGGACATGGAAACACCATATATTTT. It translates to CASSIGRGHGNTIYF.

The V call is TRBV5-1, the J call TRBJ2-7; 8 nucleotides align to TRBD2. The length of the CDR3 is 14 residues. The J segment lost 2 bases and the V segment lost 4 bases, leaving 5 bases of the junction unmatched. The germline V gene has CDR1 SGHRS and CDR2 YFSETQ. CDR3 DNA sequence: TGCGCCAGCAGCCAGACTAGCGCGACCTACGAGCAGTACTTC. It is translated as CASSQTSATYEQYF.

The J gene is TRBJ2-1, the V gene TRBV11-2, with 7 bases fitting TRBD2. The CDR3 covers 15 residues. The germline CDR1 and CDR2 sequences are SGHAT and FQNNGV. After removal of 5 bases from V and 4 bases from J, the junction contained 8 bases not matched to a gene. The chain's CDR3 is CASSPSSGQYNEQFF. As DNA, the CDR3 is TGTGCCAGCAGCCCATCTAGCGGTCAGTACAATGAGCAGTTCTTC.

This chain links TRBV5-4 with TRBJ2-5; 12 nucleotides agree with TRBD2. With 4 bases clipped from V and 5 bases from J, the junction kept 6 bases outside the gene matches. Germline loops: CDR1 SGHNT, CDR2 YYREEE (reference sequence). The CDR3 has 15 residues. The CDR3 region is CASSKRLAGEETQYF. As DNA, the CDR3 is TGTGCCAGCAGCAAAAGACTAGCGGGGGAGGAGACCCAGTACTTC.

This chain uses TRBV16 with TRBJ2-5; 7 nucleotides line up with TRBD2. CDR1 and CDR2 (germline): KGHSY, FQNENV. Trimming at V came to 2 bases and at J to 2 bases, leaving 8 bases not matched to a gene. There are 16 residues in the CDR3. For the CDR3, the DNA is TGTGCCAGCAGCCAAGCCAATCTAGCGGCTCAAGAGACCCAGTACTTC. Amino acid sequence: CASSQANLAAQETQYF.

The chain uses TRBV5-4 and TRBJ2-3, with 8 nucleotides matching TRBD2. V shed 2 bases, J shed 1 base, and the junction held 3 bases outside the gene matches. The CDR3 sequence is 15 residues long. Germline loops: CDR1 SGHNT, CDR2 YYREEE (reference sequence). The CDR3 nucleotides are TGTGCCAGCAGCTTACCGGGACTAGGCACAGATACGCAGTATTTT. It is translated as CASSLPGLGTDTQYF.

The V and J genes are TRBV5-1 and TRBJ2-7; D perhaps matches TRBD2 (5 bases). The germline V and J ends were trimmed by 0 bases and 6 bases, with 7 bases remaining between them. This CDR3 is 12 amino acids long. Germline-derived CDR1 and CDR2 are SGHRS and YFSETQ. The CDR3 spells CASSLGAGEQYF. As DNA, the CDR3 is TGCGCCAGCAGCTTGGGTGCGGGCGAGCAGTACTTC. The variable domain in full, completed from reference TRBV5-1 and TRBJ2-7, reads KAGVTQTPRYLIKTRGQQVTLSCSPISGHRSVSWYQQTPGQGLQFLFEYFSETQRNKGNFPGRFSGRQFSNSRSEMNVSTLELGDSALYLCASSLGAGEQYFGPGTRLTVT.

The V call is TRBV10-3, the J call TRBJ2-7; D possibly corresponds to TRBD2 (7 bases). V lost 8 bases and J lost 3, with 17 bases in between. Germline CDR1 ENHRY, CDR2 SYGVKD. The CDR3 length is 14 residues. The CDR3 loop is CAIGGRDTNYEQYF. The CDR3 DNA is TGTGCCATCGGGGGGAGGGACACTAACTACGAGCAGTACTTC.